A selection of T cell receptor beta chains follows, all from one sample in a study of blood T cell repertoires in COVID-19. The method was immunoSEQ multiplex PCR; TCRdb's version includes in-frame clones alone and lacks a portion of them. Of more than 250,000 clones listed, nearly 90% were seen once; the top ten hold about 1.8%. Sequenced material: PBMCs or T cells enriched from blood (not recorded which). The origin of the receptors is a young woman with acute COVID-19. CDR3s include the opening cysteine and the closing phenylalanine or tryptophan. The D gene is left open where the match is weak. Part of the rows lack a size; the others show once, few, many or a class for expanded clones.

j_gene: TRBJ1-1
v_gene: TRBV11-1
abundance: NA
d_gene: TRBD1
CDR3aa: CASSLVGTGSAFF
CDR3nt: TGTGCCAGCAGCTTAGTCGGGACAGGGTCAGCTTTCTTT

j_gene: TRBJ1-3
v_gene: TRBV6-1
abundance: few
d_gene: NA
CDR3aa: CASSEAPGSGNTIYF
CDR3nt: TGTGCCAGCAGTGAAGCCCCAGGGTCCGGAAACACCATATATTTT

j_gene: TRBJ2-3
v_gene: TRBV7-2
abundance: NA
d_gene: NA
CDR3aa: CASSSEILLRDTQYF
CDR3nt: TGTGCCAGCAGCTCCGAAATCCTCCTGAGAGATACGCAGTATTTT

j_gene: TRBJ2-7
v_gene: TRBV18
abundance: NA
d_gene: NA
CDR3aa: CASSPSSEGEQYF
CDR3nt: TGTGCCAGCTCACCAAGTTCGGAGGGCGAGCAGTACTTC

j_gene: TRBJ2-2
v_gene: TRBV27
abundance: once
d_gene: NA
CDR3aa: CASSLTTGELFF
CDR3nt: TGTGCCAGCAGTTTAACAACCGGGGAGCTGTTTTTT

j_gene: TRBJ2-3
v_gene: TRBV18
abundance: NA
d_gene: NA
CDR3aa: CASSLLAGRGTSTDTQYF
CDR3nt: TGTGCCAGCTCACTTCTAGCGGGCAGGGGGACTAGCACAGATACGCAGTATTTT

j_gene: TRBJ2-1
v_gene: TRBV11-2
abundance: NA
d_gene: TRBD2
CDR3aa: CASSIGRGGAYNEQFF
CDR3nt: TGTGCCAGCAGCATTGGCCGGGGGGGGGCCTACAATGAGCAGTTCTTC

j_gene: TRBJ2-1
v_gene: TRBV24-1
abundance: NA
d_gene: TRBD1
CDR3aa: CATSDSGTGGRQGRNNEQFF
CDR3nt: TGTGCCACCAGTGATTCCGGGACAGGGGGCAGACAGGGACGTAACAATGAGCAGTTCTTC

j_gene: TRBJ1-4
v_gene: TRBV5-1
abundance: once
d_gene: TRBD1
CDR3aa: CASSLGYGTGNEKLFF
CDR3nt: TGCGCCAGCAGCTTGGGGTACGGGACAGGTAATGAAAAACTGTTTTTT

j_gene: TRBJ2-2
v_gene: TRBV21-1
abundance: NA
d_gene: NA
CDR3aa: CASSKVDGRDTGELFF
CDR3nt: TGTGCCAGCAGCAAAGTCGACGGGAGGGACACCGGGGAGCTGTTTTTT

j_gene: TRBJ2-7
v_gene: TRBV12-3/TRBV12-4
abundance: NA
d_gene: TRBD1
CDR3aa: CASNVGTGSEQYF
CDR3nt: TGTGCCAGCAACGTCGGGACAGGGTCCGAGCAGTACTTC

j_gene: TRBJ2-2
v_gene: TRBV19
abundance: NA
d_gene: TRBD2
CDR3aa: CATQTSGTGELFF
CDR3nt: TGTGCCACCCAGACTAGCGGGACCGGGGAGCTGTTTTTT

j_gene: TRBJ1-6
v_gene: TRBV5-1
abundance: NA
d_gene: NA
CDR3aa: CASSFSAGNSPLHF
CDR3nt: TGCGCCAGCAGCTTCTCGGCGGGGAATTCACCCCTCCACTTT

j_gene: TRBJ1-1
v_gene: TRBV2
abundance: NA
d_gene: NA
CDR3aa: CASRARLGQSEAFF
CDR3nt: TGTGCCAGCAGAGCCCGATTAGGACAGTCAGAAGCTTTCTTT

j_gene: TRBJ2-2
v_gene: TRBV2
abundance: NA
d_gene: NA
CDR3aa: CASNRVLSIGELFF
CDR3nt: TGTGCCAGCAACAGGGTCCTTTCTATCGGGGAGCTGTTTTTT

j_gene: TRBJ1-1
v_gene: TRBV9
abundance: NA
d_gene: NA
CDR3aa: CASSVAPWAELNTEAFF
CDR3nt: TGTGCCAGCAGCGTAGCCCCTTGGGCTGAGCTGAACACTGAAGCTTTCTTT

j_gene: TRBJ1-4
v_gene: TRBV11-2
abundance: once
d_gene: NA
CDR3aa: CASSLDRVNEKLFF
CDR3nt: TGTGCCAGCAGCTTAGACAGGGTTAATGAAAAACTGTTTTTT

j_gene: TRBJ1-1
v_gene: TRBV5-5
abundance: NA
d_gene: NA
CDR3aa: CASSLDPSEGAEAFF
CDR3nt: TGTGCCAGCAGCTTGGACCCCTCAGAGGGGGCTGAAGCTTTCTTT

j_gene: TRBJ2-5
v_gene: TRBV11-2
abundance: NA
d_gene: TRBD2
CDR3aa: CASSPSATSGNQETQYF
CDR3nt: TGTGCCAGCAGCCCCTCGGCGACTAGCGGGAACCAAGAGACCCAGTACTTC

j_gene: TRBJ1-1
v_gene: TRBV11-2
abundance: NA
d_gene: NA
CDR3aa: CASSLRHMNTEAFF
CDR3nt: TGTGCCAGCAGCTTAAGACATATGAACACTGAAGCTTTCTTT

j_gene: TRBJ2-7
v_gene: TRBV18
abundance: NA
d_gene: TRBD1
CDR3aa: CASSPRTGSYEQYF
CDR3nt: TGTGCCAGCTCACCCCGGACAGGCTCCTACGAGCAGTACTTC

j_gene: TRBJ1-4
v_gene: TRBV5-4
abundance: NA
d_gene: TRBD1
CDR3aa: CASSLGNRGPNEKLFF
CDR3nt: TGTGCCAGCAGCTTGGGGAACAGGGGCCCTAATGAAAAACTGTTTTTT

j_gene: TRBJ1-1
v_gene: TRBV12-3/TRBV12-4
abundance: once
d_gene: TRBD1
CDR3aa: CATSQGWVTEAFF
CDR3nt: TGTGCCACCTCACAGGGGTGGGTCACTGAAGCTTTCTTT

j_gene: TRBJ1-5
v_gene: TRBV30
abundance: once
d_gene: TRBD1
CDR3aa: CAWSAQGNQPQHF
CDR3nt: TGTGCCTGGAGTGCACAGGGGAATCAGCCCCAGCATTTT

j_gene: TRBJ2-1
v_gene: TRBV14
abundance: NA
d_gene: TRBD2
CDR3aa: CASRTSATGNEQFF
CDR3nt: TGTGCCAGCAGGACTAGCGCCACGGGCAATGAGCAGTTCTTC

j_gene: TRBJ2-7
v_gene: TRBV7-2
abundance: NA
d_gene: TRBD1
CDR3aa: CASRSDPGQSSYEQYF
CDR3nt: TGTGCCAGCAGATCAGACCCGGGACAGAGCTCCTACGAGCAGTACTTC

j_gene: TRBJ2-1
v_gene: TRBV7-2
abundance: NA
d_gene: TRBD1
CDR3aa: CASSLGRQGARDEQFF
CDR3nt: TGTGCCAGCAGCTTAGGTCGACAGGGGGCGAGGGATGAGCAGTTCTTC

j_gene: TRBJ2-7
v_gene: TRBV27
abundance: NA
d_gene: NA
CDR3aa: CASSLSASSYEQYF
CDR3nt: TGTGCCAGCAGTTTATCAGCGAGCTCCTACGAGCAGTACTTC

j_gene: TRBJ2-7
v_gene: TRBV7-2
abundance: NA
d_gene: TRBD2
CDR3aa: CASSLGALGTSSGEQYF
CDR3nt: TGTGCCAGCAGCTTAGGAGCCCTCGGGACTAGTTCTGGGGAGCAGTACTTC

j_gene: TRBJ2-7
v_gene: TRBV11-2
abundance: NA
d_gene: NA
CDR3aa: CASSLSNPTLWSYEQYF
CDR3nt: TGTGCCAGCAGCTTAAGTAACCCGACCCTTTGGAGCTACGAGCAGTACTTC

j_gene: TRBJ2-7
v_gene: TRBV28
abundance: NA
d_gene: TRBD2
CDR3aa: CASSSGSGHEQYF
CDR3nt: TGTGCCAGCAGTAGCGGGAGTGGTCACGAGCAGTACTTC

j_gene: TRBJ1-2
v_gene: TRBV6-5
abundance: NA
d_gene: NA
CDR3aa: CASSYFRERGYTF
CDR3nt: TGTGCCAGCAGTTACTTTCGCGAGAGGGGCTACACCTTC

j_gene: TRBJ1-3
v_gene: TRBV10-1
abundance: NA
d_gene: NA
CDR3aa: CASSEYRDSSGNTIYF
CDR3nt: TGCGCCAGCAGTGAGTACCGGGATAGCTCTGGAAACACCATATATTTT

j_gene: TRBJ2-2
v_gene: TRBV29-1
abundance: NA
d_gene: NA
CDR3aa: CSVELETGELFF
CDR3nt: TGCAGCGTTGAATTGGAGACCGGGGAGCTGTTTTTT

j_gene: TRBJ1-1
v_gene: TRBV7-2
abundance: NA
d_gene: TRBD1
CDR3aa: CASSGNRGFNTEAFF
CDR3nt: TGTGCCAGCAGCGGAAACAGGGGCTTTAACACTGAAGCTTTCTTT

j_gene: TRBJ2-7
v_gene: TRBV7-9
abundance: once
d_gene: TRBD2
CDR3aa: CASSPGTSRVYEQYF
CDR3nt: TGTGCCAGCAGCCCCGGGACTAGCAGAGTGTACGAGCAGTACTTC

j_gene: TRBJ2-3
v_gene: TRBV6-2/TRBV6-3
abundance: NA
d_gene: NA
CDR3aa: CASSYPGQSTDTQYF
CDR3nt: TGTGCCAGCAGTTACCCGGGACAAAGCACAGATACGCAGTATTTT

j_gene: TRBJ1-2
v_gene: TRBV6-5
abundance: few
d_gene: NA
CDR3aa: CATRTGNYGYTF
CDR3nt: TGTGCCACCCGGACGGGAAACTATGGCTACACCTTC

j_gene: TRBJ2-1
v_gene: TRBV7-9
abundance: NA
d_gene: NA
CDR3aa: CASSLPLALSYNEQFF
CDR3nt: TGTGCCAGCAGCTTACCGCTAGCGCTATCCTACAATGAGCAGTTCTTC

j_gene: TRBJ2-2
v_gene: TRBV4-1
abundance: NA
d_gene: TRBD1
CDR3aa: CASSRGQAGTGELFF
CDR3nt: TGCGCCAGCAGCCGAGGACAGGCCGGCACCGGGGAGCTGTTTTTT